This TCR beta chain was identified in a study of Tregs in tolerant kidney transplant recipients. Only in-frame clones appear in the TCRdb table, and some are missing; sequencing was by immunoSEQ multiplex PCR. In total, the table holds roughly 50,000 clones. Germline assignment: CDR1 SNHLY and CDR2 FYNNEI. V lost 4 bases and J 0 bases, leaving 7 bases between the germline ends. CDR3 length equals 14 residues. Study-level results: Nucleotide sequences could not be compared across some patients' samples due to primer changes. Activated donor B cell expansion appeared to reveal the most relevant donor-specific TCRbeta repertoire. Tolerant patients' donor-specific Tregs expanded beyond overall Tregs, suggesting antigen-driven growth.

Comments on this clone: Its antigen is not known. The read terminates 3 residues before the CDR3 end, so the remaining end is supplied by the germline J gene.

Unstimulated regulatory T cells (CD4+CD25+CD127-), CD4+CD25- non-regulatory cells, CD4 and CD8 cells were FACS-sorted from thawed PBMCs. Source: CD4+ T cells from blood, taken before the transplant. The genes are TRBV2 and TRBJ1-5; D not resolved. The clonotype was recovered from a human donor who received a combined kidney and bone marrow transplant. Partial CDR3 DNA: TGTGCCAGCAGTGGGACTCTTAGCAATCAGCCC. This gives the protein CASSGTLSNQP. The CDR3, in full, reads CASSGTLSNQPQHF.